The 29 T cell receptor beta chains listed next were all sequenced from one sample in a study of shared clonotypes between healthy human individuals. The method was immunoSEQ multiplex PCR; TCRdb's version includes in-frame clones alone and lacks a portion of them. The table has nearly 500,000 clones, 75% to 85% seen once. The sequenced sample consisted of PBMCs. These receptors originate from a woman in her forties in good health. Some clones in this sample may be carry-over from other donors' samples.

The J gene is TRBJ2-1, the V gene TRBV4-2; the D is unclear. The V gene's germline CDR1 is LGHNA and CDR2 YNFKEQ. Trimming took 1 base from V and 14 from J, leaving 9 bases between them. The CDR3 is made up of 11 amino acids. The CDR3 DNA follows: TGTGCCAGCAGCCAAGGACCGACTGAGTTCTTC. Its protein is CASSQGPTEFF.

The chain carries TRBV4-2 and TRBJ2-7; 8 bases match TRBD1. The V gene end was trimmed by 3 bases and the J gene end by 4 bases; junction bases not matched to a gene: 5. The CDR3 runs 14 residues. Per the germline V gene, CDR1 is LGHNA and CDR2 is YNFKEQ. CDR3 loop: CASSQDRVGYEQYF. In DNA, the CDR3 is TGTGCCAGCAGCCAGGACAGGGTGGGGTACGAGCAGTACTTC.

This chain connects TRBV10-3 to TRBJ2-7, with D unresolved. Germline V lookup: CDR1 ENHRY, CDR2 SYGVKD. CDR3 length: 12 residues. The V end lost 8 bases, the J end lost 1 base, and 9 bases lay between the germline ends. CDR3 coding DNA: TGTGCCATCCCACCAGATTCCTACGAGCAGTACTTC. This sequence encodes CAIPPDSYEQYF.

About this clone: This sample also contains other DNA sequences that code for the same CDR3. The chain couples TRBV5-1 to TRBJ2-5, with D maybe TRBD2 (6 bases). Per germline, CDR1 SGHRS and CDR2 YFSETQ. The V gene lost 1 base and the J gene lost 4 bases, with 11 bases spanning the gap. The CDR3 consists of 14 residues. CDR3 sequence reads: CASSLMGGGETQYF. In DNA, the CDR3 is TGCGCCAGCAGCTTGATGGGAGGCGGAGAGACCCAGTACTTC.

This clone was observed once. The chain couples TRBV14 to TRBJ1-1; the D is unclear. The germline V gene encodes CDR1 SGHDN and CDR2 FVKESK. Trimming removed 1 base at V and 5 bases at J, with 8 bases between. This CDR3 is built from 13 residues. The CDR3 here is CASSQVVMTEAFF. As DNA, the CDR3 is TGTGCCAGCAGCCAAGTGGTGATGACTGAAGCTTTCTTT.

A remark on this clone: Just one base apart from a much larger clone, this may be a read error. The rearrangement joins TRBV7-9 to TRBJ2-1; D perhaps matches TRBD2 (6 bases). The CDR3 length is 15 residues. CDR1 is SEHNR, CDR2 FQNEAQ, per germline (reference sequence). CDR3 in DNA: TGTGCCAGCAGCCGCGGGGTGGGCGGGCCTAATGGGCAGTTCTTC. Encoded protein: CASSRGVGGPNGQFF.

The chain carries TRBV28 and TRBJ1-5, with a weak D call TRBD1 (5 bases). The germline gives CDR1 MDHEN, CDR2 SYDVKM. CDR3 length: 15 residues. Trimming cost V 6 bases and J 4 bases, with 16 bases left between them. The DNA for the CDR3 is TGTGCCAGCAGGCAGGGCCCGTATCGAAATCAGCCCCAGCATTTT. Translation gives CASRQGPYRNQPQHF.

CDR3 sequence: CASWDMNTEAFF. DNA of the CDR3: TGTGCCAGCTGGGATATGAACACTGAAGCTTTCTTT. The rearrangement links TRBV28 to TRBJ1-1, with D uncertain. V shed 8 bases and J shed 0 bases, with 7 bases lying between them. CDR1 is MDHEN, CDR2 SYDVKM, per germline. This CDR3 region has 12 residues.

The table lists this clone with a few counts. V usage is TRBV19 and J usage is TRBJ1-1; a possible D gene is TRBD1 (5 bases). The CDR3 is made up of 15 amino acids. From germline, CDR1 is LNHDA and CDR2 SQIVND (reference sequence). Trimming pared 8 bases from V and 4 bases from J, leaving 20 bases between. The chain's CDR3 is CASEDTGAGVTEAFF. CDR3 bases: TGTGCCAGTGAAGATACTGGGGCAGGAGTCACTGAAGCTTTCTTT. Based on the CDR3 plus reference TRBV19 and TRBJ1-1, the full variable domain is DGGITQSPKYLFRKEGQNVTLSCEQNLNHDAMYWYRQDPGQGLRLIYYSQIVNDFQKGDIAEGYSVSREKKESFPLTVTSAQKNPTAFYLCASEDTGAGVTEAFFGQGTRLTVV.

CDR3 in amino acids: CAWGGVYSNQPQHF. DNA of the CDR3: TGTGCCTGGGGCGGAGTTTATAGCAATCAGCCCCAGCATTTT. V is TRBV30 and J is TRBJ1-5; D gene uncertain. V lost 5 bases to trimming and J lost 0 bases, with 11 bases between them. The V gene's germline CDR1 is GTSNPN and CDR2 SVGIG (reference sequence). The CDR3 spans 14 residues.

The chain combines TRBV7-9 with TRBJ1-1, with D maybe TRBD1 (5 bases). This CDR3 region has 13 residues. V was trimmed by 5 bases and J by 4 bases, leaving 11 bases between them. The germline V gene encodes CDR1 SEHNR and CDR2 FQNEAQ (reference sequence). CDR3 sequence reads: CASSMDTFTEAFF. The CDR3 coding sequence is TGTGCCAGCAGCATGGACACTTTCACTGAAGCTTTCTTT.

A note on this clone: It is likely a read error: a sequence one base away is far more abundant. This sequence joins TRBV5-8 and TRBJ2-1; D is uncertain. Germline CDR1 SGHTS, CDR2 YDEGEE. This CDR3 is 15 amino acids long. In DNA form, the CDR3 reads TGTGCCAGCAGCTTCGGCTTTAGCTCCCACAATGAGCAGTTCTTC. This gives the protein CASSFGFSSHNEQFF.

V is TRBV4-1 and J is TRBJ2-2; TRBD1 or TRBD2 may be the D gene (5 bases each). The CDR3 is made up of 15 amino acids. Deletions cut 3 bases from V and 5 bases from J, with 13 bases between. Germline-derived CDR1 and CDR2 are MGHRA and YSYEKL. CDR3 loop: CASSHAGAGTGELFF. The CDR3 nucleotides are TGCGCCAGCAGCCACGCCGGGGCAGGGACCGGGGAGCTGTTTTTT.

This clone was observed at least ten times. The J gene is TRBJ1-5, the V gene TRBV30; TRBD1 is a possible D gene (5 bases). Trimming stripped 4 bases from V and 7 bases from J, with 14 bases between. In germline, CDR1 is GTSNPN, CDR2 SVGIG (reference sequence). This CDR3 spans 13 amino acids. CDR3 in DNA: TGTGCCTGGACCCCTGGGGGTCACCAGCCCCAGCATTTT. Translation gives CAWTPGGHQPQHF.

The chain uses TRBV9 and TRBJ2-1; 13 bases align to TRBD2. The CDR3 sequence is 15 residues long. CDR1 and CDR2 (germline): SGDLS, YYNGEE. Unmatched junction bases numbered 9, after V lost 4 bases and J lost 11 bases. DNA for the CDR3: TGTGCCAGCAGCACCACCGGGACTAGCGGGACTAAGCAGTTCTTC. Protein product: CASSTTGTSGTKQFF.

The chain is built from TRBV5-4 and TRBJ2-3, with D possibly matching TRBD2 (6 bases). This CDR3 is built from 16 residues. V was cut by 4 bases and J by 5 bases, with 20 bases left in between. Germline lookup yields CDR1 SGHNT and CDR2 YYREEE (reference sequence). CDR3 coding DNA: TGTGCCAGCAGCACCCTGGGTACGGGAGTACGAGATACGCAGTATTTT. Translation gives CASSTLGTGVRDTQYF.

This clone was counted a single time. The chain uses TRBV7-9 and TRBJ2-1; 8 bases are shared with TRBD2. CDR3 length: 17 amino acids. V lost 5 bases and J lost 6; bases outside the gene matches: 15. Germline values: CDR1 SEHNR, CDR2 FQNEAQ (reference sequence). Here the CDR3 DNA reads TGTGCCAGCAGCCCGTCCTCGGGGGTAGCGGGACTCAATGAGCAGTTCTTC. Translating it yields CASSPSSGVAGLNEQFF. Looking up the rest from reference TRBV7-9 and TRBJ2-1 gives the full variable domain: DTGVSQNPRHKITKRGQNVTFRCDPISEHNRLYWYRQTLGQGPEFLTYFQNEAQLEKSRLLSDRFSAERPKGSFSTLEIQRTEQGDSAMYLCASSPSSGVAGLNEQFFGPGTRLTVL.

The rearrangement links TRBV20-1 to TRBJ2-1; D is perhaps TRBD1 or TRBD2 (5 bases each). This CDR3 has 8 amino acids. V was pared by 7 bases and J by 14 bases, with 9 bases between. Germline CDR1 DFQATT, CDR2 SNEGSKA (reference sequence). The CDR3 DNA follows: TGCAGTGGAGAGGGGAAGTTCTTC. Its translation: CSGEGKFF.

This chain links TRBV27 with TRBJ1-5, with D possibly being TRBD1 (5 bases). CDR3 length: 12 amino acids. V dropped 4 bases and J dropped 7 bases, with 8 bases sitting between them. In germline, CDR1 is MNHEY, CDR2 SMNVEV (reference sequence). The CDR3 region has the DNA TGTGCCAGCAGTTCGGGGGGGCAGCCCCAGCATTTT. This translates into CASSSGGQPQHF.

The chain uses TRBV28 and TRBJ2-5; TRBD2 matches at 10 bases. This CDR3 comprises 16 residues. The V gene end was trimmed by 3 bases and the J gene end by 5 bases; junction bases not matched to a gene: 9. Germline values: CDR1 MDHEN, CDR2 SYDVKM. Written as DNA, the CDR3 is TGTGCCAGCAGTTTTCAAGCGGGAGGGCCTTGGGAGACCCAGTACTTC. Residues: CASSFQAGGPWETQYF.

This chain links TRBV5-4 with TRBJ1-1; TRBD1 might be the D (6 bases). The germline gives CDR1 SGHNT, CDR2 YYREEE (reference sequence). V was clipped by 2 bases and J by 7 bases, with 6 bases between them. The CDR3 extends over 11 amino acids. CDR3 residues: CASSLQGEAFF. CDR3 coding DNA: TGTGCCAGCAGCTTACAGGGTGAAGCTTTCTTT.

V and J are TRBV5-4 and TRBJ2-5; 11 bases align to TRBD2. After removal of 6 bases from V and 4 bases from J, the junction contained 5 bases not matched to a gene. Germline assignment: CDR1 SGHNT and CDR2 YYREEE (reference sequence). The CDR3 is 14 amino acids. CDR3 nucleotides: TGTGCCAGCACCCCCGGACTAGCGGGAGAGACCCAGTACTTC. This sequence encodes CASTPGLAGETQYF.

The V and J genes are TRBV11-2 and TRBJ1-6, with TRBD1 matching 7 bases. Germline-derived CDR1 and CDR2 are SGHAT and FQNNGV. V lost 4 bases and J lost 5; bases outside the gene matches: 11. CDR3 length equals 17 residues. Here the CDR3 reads CASSSSIGQENNSPLHF. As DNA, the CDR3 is TGTGCCAGCAGCTCATCTATCGGACAGGAGAATAATTCACCCCTCCACTTT.

This CDR3 reads CACMDRGYEQYF. For the CDR3, the DNA is TGTGCCTGCATGGACAGGGGCTACGAGCAGTACTTC. The genes are TRBV30 and TRBJ2-7, with 9 positions matching TRBD1. CDR1 and CDR2 (germline): GTSNPN, SVGIG (reference sequence). This CDR3 spans 12 amino acids. Trimming removed 6 bases from V and 3 bases from J; junction bases left unmatched: 3.

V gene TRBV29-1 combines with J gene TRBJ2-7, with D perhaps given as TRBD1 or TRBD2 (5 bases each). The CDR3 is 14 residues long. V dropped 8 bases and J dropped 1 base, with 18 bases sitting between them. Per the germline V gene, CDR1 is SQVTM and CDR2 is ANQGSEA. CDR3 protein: CSIQPRDGSYEQYF. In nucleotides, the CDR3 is TGCAGCATCCAGCCTCGGGACGGTTCCTACGAGCAGTACTTC.

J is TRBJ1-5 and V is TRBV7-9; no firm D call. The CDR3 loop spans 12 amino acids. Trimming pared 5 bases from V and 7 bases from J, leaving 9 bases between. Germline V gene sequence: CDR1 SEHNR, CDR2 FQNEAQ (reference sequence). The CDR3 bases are TGTGCCAGCAGCCGACCCGGGCAGCCCCAGCATTTT. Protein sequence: CASSRPGQPQHF.

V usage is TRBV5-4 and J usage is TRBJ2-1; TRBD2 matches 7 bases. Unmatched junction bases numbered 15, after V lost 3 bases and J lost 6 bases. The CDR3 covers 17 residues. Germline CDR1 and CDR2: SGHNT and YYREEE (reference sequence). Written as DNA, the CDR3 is TGTGCCAGCAGCTCGGGCAGCGGGGTTCGGAGGGGCAATGAGCAGTTCTTC. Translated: CASSSGSGVRRGNEQFF.

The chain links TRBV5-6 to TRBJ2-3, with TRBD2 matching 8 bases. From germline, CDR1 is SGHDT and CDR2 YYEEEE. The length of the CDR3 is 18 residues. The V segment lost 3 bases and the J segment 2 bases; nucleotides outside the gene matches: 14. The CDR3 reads CASSSAGGSGVITDTQYF. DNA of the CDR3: TGTGCCAGCAGCTCCGCCGGGGGTAGCGGGGTAATCACAGATACGCAGTATTTT.

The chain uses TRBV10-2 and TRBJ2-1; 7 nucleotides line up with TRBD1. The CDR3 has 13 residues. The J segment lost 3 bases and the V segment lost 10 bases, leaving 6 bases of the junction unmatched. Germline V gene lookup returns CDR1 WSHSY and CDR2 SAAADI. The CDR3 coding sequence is TGCGCCACTCAAGGGGACAGCTACAATGAGCAGTTCTTC. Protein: CATQGDSYNEQFF.